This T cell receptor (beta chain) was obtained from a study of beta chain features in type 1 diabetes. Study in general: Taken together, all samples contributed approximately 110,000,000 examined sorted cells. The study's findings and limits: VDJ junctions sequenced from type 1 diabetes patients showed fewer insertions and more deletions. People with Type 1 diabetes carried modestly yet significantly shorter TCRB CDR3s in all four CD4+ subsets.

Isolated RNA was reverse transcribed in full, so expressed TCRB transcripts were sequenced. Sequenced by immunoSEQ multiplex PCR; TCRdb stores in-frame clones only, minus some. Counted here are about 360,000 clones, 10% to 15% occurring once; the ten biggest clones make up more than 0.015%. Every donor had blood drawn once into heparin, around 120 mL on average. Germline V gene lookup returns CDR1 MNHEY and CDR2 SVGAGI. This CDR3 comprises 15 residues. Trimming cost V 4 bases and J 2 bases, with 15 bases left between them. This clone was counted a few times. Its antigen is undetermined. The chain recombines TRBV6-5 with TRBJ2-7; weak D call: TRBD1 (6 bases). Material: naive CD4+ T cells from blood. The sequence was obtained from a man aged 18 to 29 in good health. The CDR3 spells CASSSSRGLTYEQYF. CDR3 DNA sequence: TGTGCCAGCAGTTCAAGTAGGGGGTTAACCTACGAGCAGTACTTC.